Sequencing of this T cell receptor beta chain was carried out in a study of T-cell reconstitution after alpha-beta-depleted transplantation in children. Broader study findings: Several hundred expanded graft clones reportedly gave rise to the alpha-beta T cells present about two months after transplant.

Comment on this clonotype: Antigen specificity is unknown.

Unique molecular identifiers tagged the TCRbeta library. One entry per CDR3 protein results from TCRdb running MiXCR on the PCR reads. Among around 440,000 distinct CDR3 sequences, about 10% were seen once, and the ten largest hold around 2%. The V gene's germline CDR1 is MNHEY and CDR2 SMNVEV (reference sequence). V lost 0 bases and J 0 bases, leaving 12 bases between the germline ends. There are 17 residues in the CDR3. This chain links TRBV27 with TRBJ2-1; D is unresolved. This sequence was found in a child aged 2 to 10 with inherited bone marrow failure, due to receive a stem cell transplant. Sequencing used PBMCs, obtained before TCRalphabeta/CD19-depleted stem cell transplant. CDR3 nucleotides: TGTGCCAGCAGTTTATCTCGGCGGCTAGGCTCCTACAATGAGCAGTTCTTC. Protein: CASSLSRRLGSYNEQFF.